These T cell receptor beta chains were read from a single sample in a study of human CD8 memory T cell subsets. From the 5' RACE reads, TCRdb lists one entry per CDR3 protein and no DNA. Here the sample table reports fewer than 8,500 distinct CDR3 sequences. The sample taken for sequencing was CD8+ stem-like memory T cells (TSCM and TCM) sorted from PBMCs. These TCRs come from a human donor in good health. CDR3s include the opening cysteine and the closing phenylalanine or tryptophan.

>TRBV27|TRBJ1-5
CASSLERDNQPQHF
>TRBV12-3/TRBV12-4|TRBJ2-3
CASRGLAGGRSTDTQYF
>TRBV29-1|TRBJ1-4
CSVELGQHEKLFF
>TRBV28|TRBJ2-5
CASSRTGYRETQYF
>TRBV6-5|TRBJ2-1
CASSYFGLAEGNEQFF
>TRBV4-1|TRBJ2-1
CASSQGIGTGWVNEQFF
>TRBV29-1|TRBJ2-7
CSVEVRGTSGSYEQYF
>TRBV5-6|TRBJ2-3
CASSSGLAADTQYF
>TRBV25-1|TRBJ2-7
CASSAGLSSYEQYF
>TRBV14|TRBJ2-7
CASSLGTSGRHEQYF
>TRBV4-1|TRBJ2-1
CASSQDKGLLLDGEQFF
>TRBV7-2|TRBJ1-1
CASSFQPDEAFF
>TRBV2|TRBJ2-7
CASSEPGQIAYEQYF
>TRBV19|TRBJ2-3
CASRQSLATQQYF
>TRBV6-5|TRBJ2-2
CASSYPTGELFF